This T cell receptor (beta chain) was documented in a study of beta chain features in type 1 diabetes. Points from the study as a whole: Among all four CD4+ subsets, Type 1 diabetes patients had TCRB CDR3s that were moderately but significantly shorter. Diminished insertions and augmented deletions at VDJ junctions characterized type 1 diabetes patients.

A sort by CD45RO/CCR7/CD25/CD127/CD95/CD27 yielded CD4+ naive, central memory, regulatory and stem cell-like memory cells. In the case of this clone: Its antigen is still unknown.

Trimming at V came to 3 bases and at J to 4 bases, leaving 12 bases not matched to a gene. Germline values: CDR1 SEHNR, CDR2 FQNEAQ (reference sequence). The CDR3 has 17 residues. Reverse transcribing all isolated RNA meant expressed TCRB transcripts were sequenced. Using immunoSEQ multiplex PCR, the repertoire was profiled, and TCRdb retains in-frame clones only, with some absent. This table holds 400,000 or so clones, roughly 12% found once. The gene calls are TRBV7-9 and TRBJ2-3, with 8 bases that match TRBD2. Specimen: naive CD4+ T cells from blood. The sequence was collected from a woman in her late teens or twenties with type 1 diabetes. CDR3 nucleotides: TGTGCCAGCAGCTTCAGGAGCGGGAGAGCAAGAGCAGATACGCAGTATTTT. This translates into CASSFRSGRARADTQYF.